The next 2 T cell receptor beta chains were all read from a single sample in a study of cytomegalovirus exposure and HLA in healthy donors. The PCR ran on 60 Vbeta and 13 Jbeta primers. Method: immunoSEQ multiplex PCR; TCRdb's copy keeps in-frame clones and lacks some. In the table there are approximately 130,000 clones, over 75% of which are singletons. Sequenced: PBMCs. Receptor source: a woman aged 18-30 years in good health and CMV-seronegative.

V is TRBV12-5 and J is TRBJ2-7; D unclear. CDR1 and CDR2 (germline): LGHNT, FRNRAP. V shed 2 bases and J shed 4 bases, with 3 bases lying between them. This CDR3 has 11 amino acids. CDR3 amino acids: CASGLRYEQYF. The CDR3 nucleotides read TGTGCTAGTGGTTTGCGGTACGAGCAGTACTTC.

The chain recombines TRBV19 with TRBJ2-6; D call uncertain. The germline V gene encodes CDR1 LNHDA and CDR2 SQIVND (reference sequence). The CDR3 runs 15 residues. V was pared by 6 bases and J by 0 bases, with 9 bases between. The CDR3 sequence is CASRQLDSGANVLTF. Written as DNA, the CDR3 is TGTGCCAGTAGGCAGCTAGACTCTGGGGCCAACGTCCTGACTTTC.